This is a list of T cell receptor beta chains from one sample in a study of cytomegalovirus exposure and HLA in healthy donors. Using immunoSEQ multiplex PCR, the repertoire was profiled, and TCRdb retains in-frame clones only, with some absent. Here the sample spans around 130,000 clones, around three quarters being singletons. The sequenced material came from PBMCs. These receptor sequences come from a man between 18 and 29 years old in good health and CMV-seropositive. The CDR3 runs from the conserved cysteine through the conserved F or W. D genes are given only for firm matches. Not every row has a clone size; where given, it reads once, few, many or a size class.

TRBJ2-3	-	TRBD1	TRBV6-1	TGTGCCAGCAGTGAAGCAGGGGGCGGGACAGATACGCAGTATTTT	CASSEAGGGTDTQYF
TRBJ2-7	-	TRBD1	TRBV5-1	TGCGCCAGCAGCTTAGGCCAACAGGGGAGCGAGCAGTACTTC	CASSLGQQGSEQYF
TRBJ2-5	-	TRBD2	TRBV9	TGTGCCAGCAGCGTAGGGGGGAGGGGCCCGGGAGAGACCCAGTACTTC	CASSVGGRGPGETQYF
TRBJ1-2	-	-	TRBV7-9	TGTGCCAGCAGCTATGTAGCAGGGGCGTATGGCTACACCTTC	CASSYVAGAYGYTF
TRBJ2-7	-	-	TRBV15	TGTGCCACCAGCAGAGATAAGGTTCCAGGGCTCGAGCAGTACTTC	CATSRDKVPGLEQYF
TRBJ2-1	-	-	TRBV30	TGTGCCTGGAGCCGAGGACTCAGATCCTACAATGAGCAGTTCTTC	CAWSRGLRSYNEQFF
TRBJ2-7	few	-	TRBV18	TGTGCCAGCTCACATCTTGAGGGAGAGCCCTACGAGCAGTACTTC	CASSHLEGEPYEQYF
TRBJ1-2	-	TRBD1	TRBV7-6	TGTGCCAGCAGCTCGACATCCGGGACAGGGGCGGGGATCTATGGCTACACCTTC	CASSSTSGTGAGIYGYTF
TRBJ2-7	once	TRBD2	TRBV19	TGTGCCAGTAGTATCGGACTAGCGGGAGCTCCCTCCTACGAGCAGTACTTC	CASSIGLAGAPSYEQYF
TRBJ2-5	few	-	TRBV18	TGTGCCAGCTCACCCCCGGGGAGCCAAGAGACCCAGTACTTC	CASSPPGSQETQYF
TRBJ2-6	-	-	TRBV6-5	TGTGCCAGCAGTTTCCCTAGCCTCGGTGGGGCCAACGTCCTGACTTTC	CASSFPSLGGANVLTF
TRBJ1-6	once	-	TRBV30	TGTGCCTGGAGTGTACGAAGAGGTCTCTATAATTCACCCCTCCACTTT	CAWSVRRGLYNSPLHF
TRBJ2-2	-	-	TRBV2	TGTGCCAGCACGGACAGTCCGGAAATAGACGGGGAGCTGTTTTTT	CASTDSPEIDGELFF
TRBJ1-4	-	-	TRBV2	TGTGCCGGCCAGGCAGAGTGGAATGAAAAACTGTTTTTT	CAGQAEWNEKLFF
TRBJ2-6	-	-	TRBV28	TGTGCCAGCAGTTTCGAGACAGTCGAAACTGGGGCCAACGTCCTGACTTTC	CASSFETVETGANVLTF
TRBJ1-1	-	-	TRBV7-8	TGTGCCAGCAGCTTATACCCCCAGAAGAACACTGAAGCTTTCTTT	CASSLYPQKNTEAFF
TRBJ1-5	-	TRBD1	TRBV28	TGTGCCAGCAGCCTATTTTGGTTGGGACAGGGGCAATTTGAGCCCCAGCATTTT	CASSLFWLGQGQFEPQHF
TRBJ1-2	-	-	TRBV5-1	TGCGCCAGCTCCCAACAGGGCTCCTACACCTTC	CASSQQGSYTF
TRBJ2-1	-	-	TRBV5-1	TGCGCCAGCAGCTTCCAGGGGAGCAATGAGCAGTTCTTC	CASSFQGSNEQFF
TRBJ2-7	-	TRBD1	TRBV15	TGTGCCACCAAACCTTACGGGACAGAAAACTACGAGCAGTACTTC	CATKPYGTENYEQYF
TRBJ1-4	few	-	TRBV10-2	TGCGCCAGCAGGGAGGGAGCAACTAATGAAAAACTGTTTTTT	CASREGATNEKLFF
TRBJ2-5	-	TRBD1	TRBV30	TGTGCCTGGACCAGCAGGGGACAGGGAGAGACCCAGTACTTC	CAWTSRGQGETQYF
TRBJ1-1	once	-	TRBV11-2	TGTGCCAGCAGCCTATTCCACAGGAAAGACACTGAAGCTTTCTTT	CASSLFHRKDTEAFF
TRBJ2-1	few	TRBD2	TRBV4-2	TGTGCCAGCAGCCAAGATCTGGCGGGGGGCTACAATGAGCAGTTCTTC	CASSQDLAGGYNEQFF
TRBJ1-4	-	-	TRBV5-1	TGCGCCAGCAGCTTGAGTGGGGGGAGCGAAAAACTGTTTTTT	CASSLSGGSEKLFF
TRBJ2-7	-	-	TRBV10-3	TGTGCCATCAGTGAGTCGATCCTCAGGGGTCTAGAGCAGTACTTC	CAISESILRGLEQYF
TRBJ2-6	few	TRBD2	TRBV10-2	TGCGCCAGCAGTGAGTCGGGGGGGGTCGGGGCCAACGGCCTGACTTTC	CASSESGGVGANGLTF
TRBJ2-5	-	TRBD2	TRBV5-1	TGCGCCAGCAGCTGGGGGACTATACAAGAGACCCAGTACTTC	CASSWGTIQETQYF
TRBJ2-1	-	TRBD1	TRBV11-2	TGTGCCAGCAGCTACAGGGGTGATGAGCAGTTCTTC	CASSYRGDEQFF
TRBJ1-1	-	-	TRBV7-6	TGTGCCAGCAGCCCTTGGGGGGACGGCACTGAAGCTTTCTTT	CASSPWGDGTEAFF
TRBJ1-4	few	-	TRBV30	TGTGCCTGGAGCCCAGGGATATCTAATGAAAAACTGTTTTTT	CAWSPGISNEKLFF
TRBJ2-3	-	TRBD1	TRBV29-1	TGCAGCGCCCACAGGGGGCGCGCAGATACGCAGTATTTT	CSAHRGRADTQYF
TRBJ2-1	-	-	TRBV7-8	TGTGCCAGCAGCTTAGCAGTAGTCCCCCCAGAGCAGTTCTTC	CASSLAVVPPEQFF
TRBJ2-7	-	-	TRBV7-2	TGTGCCAGCATCAAATGGGGGCACCGTCTAGGGGAGCAGTACTTC	CASIKWGHRLGEQYF
TRBJ2-7	-	TRBD2	TRBV4-1	TGCGCCAGCAGCCAAGAATGGACTAGCGAACTTTACGAGCAGTACTTC	CASSQEWTSELYEQYF
TRBJ1-1	-	-	TRBV10-2	TGCGCCAGCAGTGAATTCGGACGGAGGCCGGGAACTGAAGCTTTCTTT	CASSEFGRRPGTEAFF
TRBJ2-1	-	TRBD2	TRBV7-9	TGTGCCAGCAGCTTCGTACTAGCGGGAGGTAGTGAGCAGTTCTTC	CASSFVLAGGSEQFF
TRBJ2-1	-	TRBD2	TRBV7-6	TGTGCCAGCAGCCTACTAGCGGGGACCTACAATGAGCAGTTCTTC	CASSLLAGTYNEQFF
TRBJ2-7	few	-	TRBV27	TGTGCCAGCAGTTTCTCACAGTCCTACGAGCAGTACTTC	CASSFSQSYEQYF
TRBJ2-1	-	TRBD2	TRBV30	TGTGCCTGGAGTGGGACTAGCGGGGGATACGATGAGCAGTTCTTC	CAWSGTSGGYDEQFF
TRBJ2-1	-	-	TRBV5-1	TGCGCCAGCAGCTTACCGGGACTTGGGTACTCCAATGAGCAGTTCTTC	CASSLPGLGYSNEQFF
TRBJ1-2	-	TRBD1	TRBV9	TGTGCCAGCAGCCATGACAGGGGGTATGGCTACACCTTC	CASSHDRGYGYTF
TRBJ1-5	-	TRBD1	TRBV28	TGTGCCAGCAGGGGGACAGGGACTTATAGCAATCAGCCCCAGCATTTT	CASRGTGTYSNQPQHF
TRBJ1-1	-	-	TRBV30	TGTGCCTGGAGATGGCAGGGGCGGCCTCTGAACACTGAAGCTTTCTTT	CAWRWQGRPLNTEAFF
TRBJ1-2	-	-	TRBV29-1	TGCAGCGTTGAAGTTGCCACAGGGAGTGGCTATGGCTACACCTTC	CSVEVATGSGYGYTF
TRBJ2-7	-	TRBD1	TRBV2	TGTGCCAGGTCTGGGGACAGGAGCTCCTACGAGCAGTACTTC	CARSGDRSSYEQYF
TRBJ1-5	once	-	TRBV15	TGTGCCACCAGCGAGGCCCGGGGGGGCAATCAGCCCCAGCATTTT	CATSEARGGNQPQHF